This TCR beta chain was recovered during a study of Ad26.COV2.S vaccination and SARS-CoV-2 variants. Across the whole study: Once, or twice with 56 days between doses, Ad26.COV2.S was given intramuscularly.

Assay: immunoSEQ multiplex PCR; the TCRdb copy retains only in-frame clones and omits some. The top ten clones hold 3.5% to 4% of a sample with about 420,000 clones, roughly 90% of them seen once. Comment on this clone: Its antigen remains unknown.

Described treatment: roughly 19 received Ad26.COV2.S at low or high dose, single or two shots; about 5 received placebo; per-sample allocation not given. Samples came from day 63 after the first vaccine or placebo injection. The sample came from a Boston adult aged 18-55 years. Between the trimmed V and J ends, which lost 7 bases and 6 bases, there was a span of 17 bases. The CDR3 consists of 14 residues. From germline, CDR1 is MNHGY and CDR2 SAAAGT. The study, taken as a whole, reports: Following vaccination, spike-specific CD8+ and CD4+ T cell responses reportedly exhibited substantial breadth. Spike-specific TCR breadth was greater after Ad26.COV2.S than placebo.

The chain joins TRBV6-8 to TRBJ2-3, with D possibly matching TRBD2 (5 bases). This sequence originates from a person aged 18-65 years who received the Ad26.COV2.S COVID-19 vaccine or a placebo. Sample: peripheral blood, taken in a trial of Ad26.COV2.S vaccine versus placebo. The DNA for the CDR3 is TGTGCCAGCATTCCCGGACTTGACCCTGATACGCAGTATTTT. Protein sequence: CASIPGLDPDTQYF.